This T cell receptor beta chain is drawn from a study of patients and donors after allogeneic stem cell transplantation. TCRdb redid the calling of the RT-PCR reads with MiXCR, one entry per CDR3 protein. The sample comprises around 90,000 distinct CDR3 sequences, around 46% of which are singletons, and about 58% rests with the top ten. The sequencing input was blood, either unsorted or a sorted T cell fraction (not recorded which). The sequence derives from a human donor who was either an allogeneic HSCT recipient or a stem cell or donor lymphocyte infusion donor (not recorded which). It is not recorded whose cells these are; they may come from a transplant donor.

The CDR3 spells CASSGTMDYGYTF. The CDR3 bases are TGTGCCAGCAGTGGGACTATGGACTATGGCTACACCTTC. This chain connects TRBV6-9 to TRBJ1-2, with a tentative D call TRBD1 (5 bases). V was clipped by 5 bases and J by 3 bases, with 10 bases between them. Germline V CDR1 and CDR2: MNHGY, SVAAGI. This CDR3 spans 13 amino acids.